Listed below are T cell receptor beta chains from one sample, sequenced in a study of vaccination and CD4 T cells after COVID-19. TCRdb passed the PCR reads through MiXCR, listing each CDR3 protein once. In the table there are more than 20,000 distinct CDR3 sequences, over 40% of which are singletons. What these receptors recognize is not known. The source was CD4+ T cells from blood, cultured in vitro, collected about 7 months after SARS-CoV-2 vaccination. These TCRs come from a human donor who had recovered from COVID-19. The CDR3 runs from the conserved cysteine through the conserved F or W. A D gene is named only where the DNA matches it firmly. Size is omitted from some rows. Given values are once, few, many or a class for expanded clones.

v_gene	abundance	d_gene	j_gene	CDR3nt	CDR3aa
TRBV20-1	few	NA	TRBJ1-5	TGCAGTGCGGAAGGTCAGGGCGGTCAGCCCCAGCATTTT	CSAEGQGGQPQHF
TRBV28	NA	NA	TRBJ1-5	TGTGCCAGCAGACCCGCCGGAGGGAATCAGCCCCAGCATTTT	CASRPAGGNQPQHF
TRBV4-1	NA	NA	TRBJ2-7	TGCGCCAGCGAACTAGAACACGAGCAGTACTTC	CASELEHEQYF
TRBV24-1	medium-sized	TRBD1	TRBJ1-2	TGTGCCACCAGTGATTTGTTGCCGGGACAGGGGTTTCGCTACACCTTC	CATSDLLPGQGFRYTF
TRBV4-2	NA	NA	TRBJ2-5	TGTGCCAGCAGCCAAGATCGGAGTCTCAGGCCAAGGGGGACCCAGTACTTC	CASSQDRSLRPRGTQYF
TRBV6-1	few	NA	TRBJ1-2	TGTGCCAGCACCGTCTCGGGGGGTGGGGGCTACACCTTC	CASTVSGGGGYTF
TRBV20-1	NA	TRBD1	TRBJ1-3	TGCAGTGCTAACGACCCAAGACAGGGGGCTTCTGGAAACACCATATATTTT	CSANDPRQGASGNTIYF
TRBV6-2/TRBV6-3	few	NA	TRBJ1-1	TGTGCCAGCACAAATGGGGGAGACACTGAAGCTTTCTTT	CASTNGGDTEAFF
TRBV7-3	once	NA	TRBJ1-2	TGTGCCAGCAGCTTGGACAGTAACTATGGCTACACCTTC	CASSLDSNYGYTF
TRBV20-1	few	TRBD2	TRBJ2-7	TGCAGTGCTAGACTAGCGGGACCCGTGGAGCAGTACTTC	CSARLAGPVEQYF
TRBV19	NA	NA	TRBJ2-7	TGTGCCAGTAGTATGAGAGGCCACGAGCAGTACTTC	CASSMRGHEQYF
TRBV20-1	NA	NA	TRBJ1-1	TGCAGTGAAAGGTCCCCGAACACTGAAGCTTTCTTT	CSERSPNTEAFF
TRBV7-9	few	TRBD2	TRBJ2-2	TGTGCCAGCAGCTTAGAAGCGGGAAGTTTCACCGGGGAGCTGTTTTTT	CASSLEAGSFTGELFF
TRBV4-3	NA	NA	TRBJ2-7	TGCGCCAGCAGCCAAGTGGGCAGGGAAACCCACGAGCAGTACTTC	CASSQVGRETHEQYF
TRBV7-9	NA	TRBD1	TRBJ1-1	TGTGCCAGCAGCTCCGCCGGGACAGCGAACACTGAAGCTTTCTTT	CASSSAGTANTEAFF
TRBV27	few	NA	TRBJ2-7	TGTGCCAGCAGTTTAGGACAGAAGAGCTCCTACGAGCAGTACTTC	CASSLGQKSSYEQYF
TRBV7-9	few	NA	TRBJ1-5	TGTGCCAGCAGCTTAGAGGGGGGTCAGCCCCAGCATTTT	CASSLEGGQPQHF
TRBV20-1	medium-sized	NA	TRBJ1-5	TGCAGTGGTTTGACAGGAGTCAGCAATCAGCCCCAGCATTTT	CSGLTGVSNQPQHF
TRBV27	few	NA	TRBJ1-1	TGTGCCAGCATGCGAGGCTCTGAAGCTTTCTTT	CASMRGSEAFF
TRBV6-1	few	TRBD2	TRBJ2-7	TGTGCCAGCAGTAAGACTAGCGGGAGACTTGAGCAGTACTTC	CASSKTSGRLEQYF
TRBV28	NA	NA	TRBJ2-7	TGTGCCAGCAGCTCAGGCGGGACGGGCTACGAGCAGTACTTC	CASSSGGTGYEQYF
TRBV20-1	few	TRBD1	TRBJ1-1	TGCAGTGCTCTACCACAGGGGCCGGGGGAAGCTTTCTTT	CSALPQGPGEAFF
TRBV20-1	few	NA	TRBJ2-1	TGCAGTGCTAGAGTACGCCGGGGAGAGCAGTTCTTC	CSARVRRGEQFF
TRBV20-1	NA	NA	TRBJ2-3	TGCAGTGCTAGAGTTACCCCTAGCACAGATACGCAGTATTTT	CSARVTPSTDTQYF
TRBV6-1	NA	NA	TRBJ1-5	TGTGCCAGTTCAGGGAGGAATCAGCCCCAGCATTTT	CASSGRNQPQHF
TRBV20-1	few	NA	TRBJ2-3	TGCAGTGCTAGTCACCAATCCGGGAACATTCGCACAGATACGCAGTATTTT	CSASHQSGNIRTDTQYF
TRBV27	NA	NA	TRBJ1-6	TGTGCCAGCAGTTTATTCGGACAGTCTCGTTATAATTCACCCCTCCACTTT	CASSLFGQSRYNSPLHF